This T cell receptor beta chain was obtained from a study of OX40 agonist ivuxolimab in advanced cancers. Sequencing used immunoSEQ multiplex PCR; TCRdb keeps in-frame clones, though not all of them. The sample shows approximately 50,000 clones, around four fifths of them seen only once. Deletions cut 0 bases from V and 6 bases from J, with 9 bases between. In germline, CDR1 is SGHRS, CDR2 YFSETQ. The CDR3 length is 13 residues. V usage is TRBV5-1 and J usage is TRBJ1-1; D is ambiguous. This TCR was recovered from an adult with an advanced solid tumor such as melanoma, head and neck, liver or kidney cancer. Sequences were derived from CD4+ or CD8+ T cells sorted from blood, sampled in a trial of the OX40 agonist ivuxolimab. The CDR3, as DNA: TGCGCCAGCAGCTTGGAGGGCTCCTCTGAAGCTTTCTTT. This encodes CASSLEGSSEAFF. The entire variable domain, with the rest obtained from reference TRBV5-1 and TRBJ1-1, is as follows: KAGVTQTPRYLIKTRGQQVTLSCSPISGHRSVSWYQQTPGQGLQFLFEYFSETQRNKGNFPGRFSGRQFSNSRSEMNVSTLELGDSALYLCASSLEGSSEAFFGQGTRLTVV.